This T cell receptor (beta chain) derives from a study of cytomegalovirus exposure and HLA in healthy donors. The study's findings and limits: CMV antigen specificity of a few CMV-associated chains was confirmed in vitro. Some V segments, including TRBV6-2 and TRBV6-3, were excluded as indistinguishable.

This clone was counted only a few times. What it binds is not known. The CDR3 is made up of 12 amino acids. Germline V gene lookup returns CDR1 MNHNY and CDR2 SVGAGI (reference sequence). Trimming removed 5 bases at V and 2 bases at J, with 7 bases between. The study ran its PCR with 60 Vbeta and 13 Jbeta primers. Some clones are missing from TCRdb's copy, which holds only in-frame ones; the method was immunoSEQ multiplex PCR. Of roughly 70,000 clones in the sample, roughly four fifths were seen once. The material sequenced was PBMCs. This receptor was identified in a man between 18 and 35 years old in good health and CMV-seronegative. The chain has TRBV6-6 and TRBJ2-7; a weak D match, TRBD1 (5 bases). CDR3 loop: CASSPDTYEQYF. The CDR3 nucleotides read TGTGCCAGCAGTCCGGACACCTACGAGCAGTACTTC.